This TCR beta chain was identified during a study of T cell repertoires in cytomegalovirus infection. The CDR3 spans 19 residues. Germline-derived CDR1 and CDR2 are MNHEY and SVGEGT. V trimming: 5 bases; J trimming: 1 base; junction bases outside the gene matches: 18. This clonotype was counted a few times. The antigen remains unidentified. MiXCR, run by TCRdb on the reads, gives a single entry per CDR3 protein. Among around 800,000 distinct CDR3 sequences listed, roughly 33% were seen once. Study-level findings and limits: Predominance within the ex vivo response was attributable to HLA-C-restricted CMV-specific TCR beta clonotypes.

The origin of this receptor is a human donor in good health (CMV status not recorded). Some clones in this sample may be carry-over from other donors' samples. The material was cultured CD8+ T cells from PBMCs, obtained from culture after CMV antigen stimulation. V and J are TRBV6-2 or TRBV6-3 and TRBJ2-3; 7 nucleotides align to TRBD1. CDR3 region: CASSTKFRDSLPGTDTQYF. In DNA form, the CDR3 reads TGTGCCAGCAGTACGAAATTCCGGGACAGCTTACCTGGCACAGATACGCAGTATTTT.